This T cell receptor (beta chain) was recovered during a study of identical twins. On this clonotype itself: The junction and the germline gene differ at one end; a read error may be behind it.

TCRdb passed the 5' RACE reads through MiXCR, listing each CDR3 protein once. Counted here are 1.5 million or so distinct CDR3 sequences, about 31% occurring once; the ten biggest clones make up more than 0.25%. CDR3 size: 16 residues. CDR1 is MNHEY, CDR2 SVGAGI, per germline. The origin of this receptor is a newborn girl in good health. The chain combines TRBV6-5 with TRBJ2-7; the D is unclear. Sample: cord blood. CDR3 coding DNA: TGTGCCAGCAGATACTCGACTGCGACCGCTTCCTACGAGCAGTACTTC. Amino acids: CASRYSTATASYEQYF.